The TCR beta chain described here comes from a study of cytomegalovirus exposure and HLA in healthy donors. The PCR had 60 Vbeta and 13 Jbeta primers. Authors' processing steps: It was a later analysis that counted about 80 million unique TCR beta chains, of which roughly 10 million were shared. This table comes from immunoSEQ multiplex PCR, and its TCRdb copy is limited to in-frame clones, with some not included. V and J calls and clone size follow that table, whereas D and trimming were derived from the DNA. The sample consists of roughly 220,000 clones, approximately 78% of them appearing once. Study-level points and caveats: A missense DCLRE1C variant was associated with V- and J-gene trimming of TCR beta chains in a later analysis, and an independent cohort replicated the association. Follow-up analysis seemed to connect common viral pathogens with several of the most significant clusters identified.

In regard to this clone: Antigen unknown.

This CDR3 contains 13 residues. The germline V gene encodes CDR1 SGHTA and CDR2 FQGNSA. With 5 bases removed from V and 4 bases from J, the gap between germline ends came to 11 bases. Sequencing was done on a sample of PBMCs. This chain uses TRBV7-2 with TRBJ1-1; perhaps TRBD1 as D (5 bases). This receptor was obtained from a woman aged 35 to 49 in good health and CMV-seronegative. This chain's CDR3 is CASSRRGGTEAFF. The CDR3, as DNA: TGTGCCAGCAGCCGTAGGGGCGGCACTGAAGCTTTCTTT.